The subject of this entry is one T cell receptor (beta chain). Some clones are missing from TCRdb's copy, which holds only in-frame ones; the method was immunoSEQ multiplex PCR. This repertoire shows 100,000 to 150,000 clones, approximately 90% found once; its top ten account for 1.5%. Germline V gives CDR1 SNHLY, CDR2 FYNNEI. V was clipped by 4 bases and J by 1 base, with 6 bases between them. The CDR3 consists of 13 residues. This record belongs to a study of blood T cell repertoires in COVID-19. Background on the study: Spain, Italy and the United States supplied samples that represented acute and convalescent COVID-19. T cells, B-cell-depleted T cells, or PBMCs provided the cDNA or gDNA that served as material.

This clonotype was sampled from a human donor in a cohort sampled during active COVID-19. The rearrangement uses TRBV2 and TRBJ2-3; a weak D match, TRBD1 (6 bases). Specimen: peripheral blood. The CDR3 loop reads CASSGQGTDTQYF. CDR3 nucleotide sequence: TGTGCCAGCAGTGGACAGGGCACAGATACGCAGTATTTT.